This record looks at one T cell receptor (beta chain) sequence and its context. Its cognate antigen is unknown. The same CDR3 also results from other DNA sequences found in this sample. The CDR3 is made up of 14 amino acids. Trimming left V 1 base short and J 1 base short, with 7 bases between. Germline-derived CDR1 and CDR2 are SGHTA and FQGNSA. This record comes from a study of Ad26.COV2.S vaccination and SARS-CoV-2 variants. Whole-study findings and limits: Total responses of T cells may have been underestimated by the analyses of TCR breadth and depth.

Sequenced by immunoSEQ multiplex PCR; TCRdb stores in-frame clones only, minus some. The sample has around 250,000 clones; around 88% are singletons. As for treatment: 15 to 20 received Ad26.COV2.S at low or high dose, single or two shots; five or six received placebo; per-sample allocation not given. Sampling was done on day 63 after the first vaccine or placebo injection. The clonotype comes from a person between 18 and 59 years old who received the Ad26.COV2.S COVID-19 vaccine or a placebo. This material consisted of peripheral blood, taken in a trial of Ad26.COV2.S vaccine versus placebo. This chain joins TRBV7-2 and TRBJ1-1, with a weak D call TRBD1 (6 bases). The CDR3 region has the DNA TGTGCCAGCAGCTTAGGAGGGGGGAACACTGAAGCTTTCTTT. Amino acid sequence: CASSLGGGNTEAFF.